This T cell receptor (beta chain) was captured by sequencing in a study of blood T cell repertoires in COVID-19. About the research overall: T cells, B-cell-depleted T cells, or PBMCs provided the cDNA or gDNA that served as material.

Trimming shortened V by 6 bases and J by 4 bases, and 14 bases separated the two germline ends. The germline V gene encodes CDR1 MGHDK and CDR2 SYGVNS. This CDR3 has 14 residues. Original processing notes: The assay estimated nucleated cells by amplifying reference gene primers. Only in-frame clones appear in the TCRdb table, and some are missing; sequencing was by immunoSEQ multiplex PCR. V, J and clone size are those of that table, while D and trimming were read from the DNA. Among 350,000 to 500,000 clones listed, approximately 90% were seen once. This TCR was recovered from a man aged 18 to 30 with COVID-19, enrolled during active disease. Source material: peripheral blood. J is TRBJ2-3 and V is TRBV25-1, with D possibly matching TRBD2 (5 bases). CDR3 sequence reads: CASSLLGRADTQYF. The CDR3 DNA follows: TGTGCCAGCAGCCTACTAGGCCGCGCAGATACGCAGTATTTT.